The text below deals with one T cell receptor (beta chain). The sample belongs to a study of blood T cell repertoires in COVID-19. Overall study context: Donors in the United States, Italy and Spain gave samples during acute or convalescent COVID-19.

The CDR3 runs 13 residues. The germline V gene encodes CDR1 SEHNR and CDR2 FQNEAQ (reference sequence). Trimming stripped 1 base from V and 12 bases from J, with 15 bases between. Generated by immunoSEQ multiplex PCR, the TCRdb table keeps only in-frame clones and is missing some. The table includes 250,000 to 400,000 clones, 85% detected once. Sequencing was performed on PBMCs or T cells enriched from blood (not recorded which). V is TRBV7-9 and J is TRBJ1-2; D is possibly TRBD1 (6 bases). The sequence was obtained from a woman aged 25 to 39 who had been exposed to COVID-19. The CDR3 nucleotides are TGTGCCAGCAGCTTAGACGTTCAGGGGCGGAACACCTTC. Translation: CASSLDVQGRNTF.